The rows below give T cell receptor beta chains drawn from one sample of a study of vaccination and CD4 T cells after COVID-19. No antigen has been identified for these receptors. TCRdb re-called the PCR reads through MiXCR, storing one row per CDR3 protein. The sample records some 4,600 distinct CDR3 sequences, 58% being singletons. Sequenced sample: CD4+ T cells from blood, cultured in vitro. The receptors stem from a human donor in good health. Each CDR3 is given with its conserved first and last residue. The D gene is left open where the match is weak. Size is omitted from some rows. Given values are once, few, many or a class for expanded clones.

D gene	V gene	J gene	clone size	CDR3 DNA	CDR3 protein
NA	TRBV12-5	TRBJ2-5	NA	TGTGCTAGTGGAGTCGGGCAGGGCTTGAGAGGGGAGACCCAGTACTTC	CASGVGQGLRGETQYF
NA	TRBV2	TRBJ2-7	NA	TGTGCCAGCAGTGTCCTCTCCTTGTTGCAGTACTTC	CASSVLSLLQYF
TRBD1	TRBV2	TRBJ1-3	NA	TGTGCCAGCAGGGAACCGGGACAGGGAAACACCATATATTTT	CASREPGQGNTIYF
TRBD1	TRBV30	TRBJ1-5	NA	TGTGCCTGGAGTTCGGACAGGGACTCCATAAACAATCAGCCCCAGCATTTT	CAWSSDRDSINNQPQHF
NA	TRBV7-6	TRBJ1-2	NA	TGTGCCAGCAGCGCCCTAACAGGGCGGGTTGGCTACACCTTC	CASSALTGRVGYTF
NA	TRBV19	TRBJ2-5	NA	TGTGCCAGTAGTACCCAGGGGTTGGGCCAAGAGACCCAGTACTTC	CASSTQGLGQETQYF
NA	TRBV27	TRBJ1-5	NA	TGTGCCAGCAGTTCCCCTCGCCAGTCCTCGGCCCAGCATTTT	CASSSPRQSSAQHF
TRBD1	TRBV20-1	TRBJ1-1	once	TGCAGTGCTAGAGGATCCCAGGGGGCGAACACTGAAGCTTTCTTT	CSARGSQGANTEAFF
NA	TRBV6-1	TRBJ2-1	NA	TGTGCCAGCAGGACAGAACAGGACAGGGAGGGTCAGTTCTTC	CASRTEQDREGQFF
NA	TRBV7-2	TRBJ2-2	NA	TGTGCCAGCAGGCGGGACTCCAACACCGGGGAGCTGTTTTTT	CASRRDSNTGELFF
NA	TRBV10-3	TRBJ2-5	NA	TGTGCCATCAGTGAGTCGCGTGTTACGGGGGCGAAAGAGACCCAGTACTTC	CAISESRVTGAKETQYF
TRBD2	TRBV6-2/TRBV6-3	TRBJ2-5	few	TGTGCCAGCAGTCACGGGACTAGCGGGGGGTCAAGACAAGAGACCCAGTACTTC	CASSHGTSGGSRQETQYF
NA	TRBV4-3	TRBJ2-1	NA	TGCGCCAGCAGCCAACGTAGGGTGGTGGGCAATGAGCAGTTCTTC	CASSQRRVVGNEQFF
TRBD1	TRBV6-2/TRBV6-3	TRBJ1-2	NA	TGTGCCAGCAGTAGGGGACAGACTTATGGCTACACCTTC	CASSRGQTYGYTF
NA	TRBV27	TRBJ1-1	NA	TGTGCCAGCAGTGAAGTGGGACGGCTGGTGGTAGAAGCTTTCTTT	CASSEVGRLVVEAFF
NA	TRBV7-6	TRBJ1-5	NA	TGTGCCAGCAGCTTGGCGGGGGATCAGCCCCAGCATTTT	CASSLAGDQPQHF
NA	TRBV18	TRBJ1-2	medium-sized	TGTGCCAGCTCACAAGGCAGGGAGGCCACTCATGGCTACACCTTC	CASSQGREATHGYTF
TRBD1	TRBV24-1	TRBJ1-4	NA	TGTGCCACCAGTGAGGGGGGACAGGGGCTTGAAAAACTGTTTTTT	CATSEGGQGLEKLFF
NA	TRBV19	TRBJ2-7	NA	TGTGCCAGTAGTCTATCCCATATAGGATCCTACGAGCAGTACTTC	CASSLSHIGSYEQYF
TRBD1	TRBV28	TRBJ1-5	few	TGTGCCAGCAGTCGGACAGGGGGCCGCGTGGGCAATCAGCCCCAGCATTTT	CASSRTGGRVGNQPQHF
NA	TRBV7-9	TRBJ1-5	NA	TGTGCCAGCAGCGAAGGGTGGGTCAATCAGCCCCAGCATTTT	CASSEGWVNQPQHF
NA	TRBV19	TRBJ1-2	once	TGTGCCAGTAGTACCGGGGAAAGCCAAAGCCGCGGCTACACCTTC	CASSTGESQSRGYTF
NA	TRBV27	TRBJ2-5	NA	TGTGCCAGCAAGATGAAAGGGGGGGCCCCAGAGACCCAGTACTTC	CASKMKGGAPETQYF
NA	TRBV12-3/TRBV12-4	TRBJ1-1	once	TGTGCCAGCAGTCCGGGAAGTCCGACTGAAGCTTTCTTT	CASSPGSPTEAFF
NA	TRBV6-1	TRBJ1-1	medium-sized	TGTGCCAGCAACCATTACACTGAAGCTTTCTTT	CASNHYTEAFF